The 17 T cell receptor beta chains in this list originate from one sample, sequenced in a study of CD8 T cells in Susac syndrome. RNA amounts of roughly 0.5 to 1 ug underwent reverse transcription with random hexamers. TCRdb recomputed calls from the immunoSEQ multiplex PCR reads with MiXCR, one row per CDR3 protein. Of under 550,000 distinct CDR3 sequences listed, around 85% are singletons. The sequencing sample was made of CD8+ T cells from PBMCs. The source is a human donor with multiple sclerosis.

V usage is TRBV7-3 and J usage is TRBJ2-2; 7 bases agree with TRBD2. The CDR3 consists of 17 residues. The J segment lost 4 bases and the V segment lost 2 bases, leaving 10 bases of the junction unmatched. CDR1 is SGHTA and CDR2 is FQGTGA in the germline V gene. As DNA, the CDR3 is TGTGCCAGCAGCTTACCCTCTCAAGGGAGGGCCACCGGGGAGCTGTTTTTT. It encodes CASSLPSQGRATGELFF. The full variable domain, completed using reference TRBV7-3 and TRBJ2-2, is GAGVSQTPSNKVTEKGKYVELRCDPISGHTALYWYRQSLGQGPEFLIYFQGTGAADDSGLPNDRFFAVRPEGSVSTLKIQRTERGDSAVYLCASSLPSQGRATGELFFGEGSRLTVL.

The V gene is TRBV15, the J gene TRBJ1-1; TRBD1 might be the D (5 bases). Trimming removed 0 bases at V and 4 bases at J, with 18 bases between. The V gene's germline CDR1 is LNHNV and CDR2 YYDKDF (reference sequence). The CDR3 length is 17 residues. CDR3 nucleotides: TGTGCCACCAGCAGAGATCTCAAGCAGGGCGCCGTCACTGAAGCTTTCTTT. Its translation is CATSRDLKQGAVTEAFF.

The genes are TRBV4-1 and TRBJ1-1; D might be TRBD1 (6 bases). Between the trimmed V and J ends, which lost 6 bases and 1 base, there was a span of 15 bases. CDR1 and CDR2 (germline): MGHRA, YSYEKL. The CDR3 length is 15 residues. For the CDR3, the DNA is TGCGCCAGCAGGCCGGGGGGCAGGAGGAACACTGAAGCTTTCTTT. Its translation: CASRPGGRRNTEAFF.

The chain recombines TRBV6-1 with TRBJ2-1; TRBD2 matches at 10 bases. The CDR3 runs 15 residues. Trimming removed 10 bases from V and 8 bases from J; junction bases left unmatched: 14. Germline loops: CDR1 MNHNS, CDR2 SASEGT. The CDR3 is CATQVEAGGGDEQFF. The CDR3 nucleotides are TGTGCCACCCAGGTCGAAGCGGGGGGGGGAGATGAGCAGTTCTTC.

The genes are TRBV19 and TRBJ2-1; 13 bases agree with TRBD2. The CDR3 has 15 residues. V lost 5 bases, J lost 8 bases, and 6 bases stayed unmatched. The germline V gene has CDR1 LNHDA and CDR2 SQIVND (reference sequence). The CDR3 sequence: CASSAGLAGLDEQFF. In DNA, the CDR3 is TGTGCCAGTAGTGCGGGACTAGCGGGATTGGATGAGCAGTTCTTC.

V and J are TRBV4-2 and TRBJ2-7; D is undetermined. The V gene's germline CDR1 is LGHNA and CDR2 YNFKEQ. V was shortened by 4 bases and J by 1 base, with 14 bases between the two germline ends. The CDR3 sequence is 15 residues long. CDR3 coding DNA: TGTGCCAGCAGCCCAGGCCCGGACGGTTCCTACGAGCAGTACTTC. Protein product: CASSPGPDGSYEQYF.

CDR3 DNA sequence: TGTGCCACCAGTGCCGGGACAGGGTTCGAGCAGTACTTC. Translated, it gives CATSAGTGFEQYF. This chain connects TRBV24-1 to TRBJ2-7, with TRBD1 matching over 9 bases. The germline V gene has CDR1 KGHDR and CDR2 SFDVKD. Germline trimming cut 5 bases from V and 6 bases from J; bases unmatched to any gene: 4. This CDR3 has 13 residues.

This clonotype was detected once. The rearrangement joins TRBV11-2 to TRBJ2-1; the D gene is possibly TRBD1 (6 bases). The V end was cut by 2 bases, the J end by 5 bases, with 13 bases between. Germline CDR1 and CDR2: SGHAT and FQNNGV. The CDR3 is 15 residues long. The chain's CDR3 is CASSLTGLTDNEQFF. The CDR3 DNA sequence: TGTGCCAGCAGCTTAACAGGGTTGACGGACAATGAGCAGTTCTTC.

The V gene is TRBV30, the J gene TRBJ2-7, with a possible D match to TRBD1 (5 bases). CDR1 GTSNPN and CDR2 SVGIG come from the germline V gene (reference sequence). Trimming removed 5 bases from V and 3 bases from J, with 14 bases in between. The CDR3 runs to 13 residues. The CDR3 sequence: CAWGAGPIYEQYF. CDR3 bases: TGTGCCTGGGGGGCAGGGCCGATCTACGAGCAGTACTTC. Full variable domain (rest looked up from reference TRBV30 and TRBJ2-7): SQTIHQWPATLVQPVGSPLSLECTVEGTSNPNLYWYRQAAGRGLQLLFYSVGIGQISSEVPQNLSASRPQDRQFILSSKKLLLSDSGFYLCAWGAGPIYEQYFGPGTRLTVT.

The chain is built from TRBV7-6 and TRBJ1-4; no clear D. Germline lookup yields CDR1 SGHVS and CDR2 FNYEAQ. The CDR3 spans 14 residues. The V end lost 1 base, the J end lost 6 bases, and 9 bases lay between the germline ends. CDR3 protein: CASSLEPGDEKLFF. The CDR3 nucleotides are TGTGCCAGCAGCTTAGAACCGGGTGATGAAAAACTGTTTTTT.

The chain combines TRBV3-1 with TRBJ2-1, with 12 bases aligning to TRBD2. The V segment lost 1 base and the J segment 4 bases; nucleotides outside the gene matches: 5. Germline-derived CDR1 and CDR2 are LGHDT and YNNKEL (reference sequence). The CDR3 has 17 amino acids. CDR3 in amino acids: CASSQGETSGGYNEQFF. CDR3 DNA sequence: TGTGCCAGCAGCCAAGGCGAGACTAGCGGGGGTTACAATGAGCAGTTCTTC.

This sequence joins TRBV5-1 and TRBJ2-7, with 13 bases identical to TRBD2. The length of the CDR3 is 17 residues. Germline values: CDR1 SGHRS, CDR2 YFSETQ. V trimming: 4 bases; J trimming: 0 bases; junction bases outside the gene matches: 7. CDR3 nucleotides: TGCGCCAGCAGCCTCGGACTAGCGGGGGAAAGCTCCTACGAGCAGTACTTC. This encodes CASSLGLAGESSYEQYF.

As regards this clonotype: An end of the junction differs from the germline gene, which may be a read error. This chain connects TRBV7-6 to TRBJ2-5; the match to TRBD1 covers 10 bases. Germline V CDR1 and CDR2: SGHVS, FNYEAQ. The CDR3 totals 17 residues. DNA of the CDR3: TGTGCTAGCAGCTTCCCCCGGGACAGGGGAGGCCAAGAGACCCAGTACTTC. This translates into CASSFPRDRGGQETQYF.

This clonotype was seen just once. The chain uses TRBV27 and TRBJ2-7; D perhaps matches TRBD2 (5 bases). V dropped 5 bases and J dropped 2 bases, with 13 bases sitting between them. This CDR3 is built from 14 residues. The germline V gene has CDR1 MNHEY and CDR2 SMNVEV (reference sequence). CDR3 protein: CASSDGDGTYEQYF. CDR3 coding DNA: TGTGCCAGCAGTGACGGCGACGGGACCTACGAGCAGTACTTC.

This clonotype has just a few counts. V and J are TRBV6-5 and TRBJ2-1, with TRBD2 identical over 7 bases. CDR3 length: 15 residues. Trimming removed 0 bases from V and 3 bases from J; junction bases left unmatched: 2. Per the germline V gene, CDR1 is MNHEY and CDR2 is SVGAGI. CDR3 bases: TGTGCCAGCAGTTACTCCCGGGGGGTCTACAATGAGCAGTTCTTC. Its translation is CASSYSRGVYNEQFF.

V is TRBV2 and J is TRBJ2-5; unclear D gene. Trimming took 0 bases from V and 0 from J, leaving 20 bases between them. Germline CDR1 SNHLY, CDR2 FYNNEI. The CDR3 is made up of 19 amino acids. The CDR3 protein is CASSEAVGLGTSYQETQYF. Written as DNA, the CDR3 is TGTGCCAGCAGTGAAGCTGTCGGGTTGGGCACATCGTACCAAGAGACCCAGTACTTC.

This clonotype was counted between two and nine times. J is TRBJ2-1 and V is TRBV27; 7 nucleotides line up with TRBD2. V shed 2 bases, J shed 2 bases, and the junction held 3 bases outside the gene matches. Per the germline V gene, CDR1 is MNHEY and CDR2 is SMNVEV (reference sequence). This CDR3 is built from 15 residues. The CDR3 DNA is TGTGCCAGCAGTTTAATAGCGGGTACCTACAATGAGCAGTTCTTC. Its protein product is CASSLIAGTYNEQFF.